In its sample, the clone carrying this TCR beta chain was seen many times. Priming of first-strand cDNA relied on TRAV- and TRBV-specific primers (covering alpha and beta chains). PCR amplification of the TCRs was performed with Phusion for 20 PCR cycles, and it relied on a constant-region primer together with a V-primer adapter. In TCRdb, the reads were re-called with MiXCR into one record per CDR3 protein. The data hold some 88,000 distinct CDR3 sequences, with 9.4% observed a single time. Time point: before trial treatment. This sample is part of a study of low-dose radiotherapy and immunotherapy resistance in tumors. The receptor was isolated from a male donor with prostate cancer. The source was PBMCs, collected before treatment.

This CDR3 is CASGQGIRNTIYF. CDR3 bases: TGTGCCAGCGGACAGGGTATCAGAAACACCATATATTTT. The J gene is TRBJ1-3, the V gene TRBV6-6; 8 nucleotides align to TRBD1. CDR1 MNHNY and CDR2 SVGAGI come from the germline V gene (reference sequence). The J segment lost 5 bases and the V segment lost 8 bases, leaving 5 bases of the junction unmatched. The CDR3 is 13 residues long.